This is a list of T cell receptor beta chains from one sample in a study of Ad26.COV2.S vaccination and SARS-CoV-2 variants. Sequenced by immunoSEQ multiplex PCR; TCRdb stores in-frame clones only, minus some. This sample has 300,000 to 450,000 clones, with about 85% found just once. Sequencing used peripheral blood, obtained in a trial of Ad26.COV2.S vaccine versus placebo. These receptors all stem from a person aged 18-65 years who received the Ad26.COV2.S COVID-19 vaccine or a placebo. The CDR3 runs from the conserved cysteine through the conserved F or W. Each record gives: V gene, clone size, D gene, J gene, CDR3 protein, CDR3 DNA. A D gene is named only where the DNA matches it firmly. A row's size may be missing; if present it is once, few, many or a size class.

TRBV19,-,-,TRBJ2-3,CASSTLPGVGSTDTQYF,TGTGCCAGTAGTACCCTCCCCGGGGTTGGGAGCACAGATACGCAGTATTTT
TRBV24-1,-,TRBD1,TRBJ1-1,CATSSKTGVTEAFF,TGTGCCACCAGTTCCAAGACAGGGGTCACTGAAGCTTTCTTT
TRBV13,-,-,TRBJ2-3,CASSLKFGTGLAGAIGRGTDTQYF,TGTGCCAGCAGCTTAAAATTCGGGACAGGCCTAGCGGGTGCTATCGGGAGGGGCACAGATACGCAGTATTTT
TRBV6-6,-,TRBD1,TRBJ1-3,CASSPTGPNGNTIYF,TGTGCCAGCAGCCCGACAGGGCCAAACGGAAACACCATATATTTT
TRBV5-1,-,-,TRBJ1-2,CASSLVPGPLGNTF,TGCGCCAGCAGCTTGGTTCCAGGGCCTTTAGGCAACACCTTC
TRBV28,-,TRBD1,TRBJ1-2,CAGGQEPNYGYTF,TGTGCCGGCGGACAGGAGCCTAACTATGGCTACACCTTC
TRBV4-1,-,-,TRBJ2-7,CASSQDSGGRDFEQYF,TGCGCCAGCAGCCAAGATAGCGGCGGCAGAGATTTTGAGCAGTACTTC
TRBV4-3,-,-,TRBJ2-1,CASSQDLPPHEQFF,TGCGCCAGCAGCCAAGACCTCCCCCCCCATGAGCAGTTCTTC
TRBV7-2,-,-,TRBJ1-5,CASRAQVGQPQHF,TGTGCCAGCCGGGCCCAGGTCGGGCAGCCCCAGCATTTT
TRBV5-1,-,-,TRBJ1-1,CASSYGSDTEAFF,TGCGCCAGCAGCTACGGGTCCGACACTGAAGCTTTCTTT
TRBV11-2,-,TRBD2,TRBJ2-1,CASSREASSVNEQFF,TGTGCCAGCAGCCGGGAGGCTAGCAGCGTCAATGAGCAGTTCTTC
TRBV5-1,-,TRBD1,TRBJ2-5,CASSPGTGGEETQYF,TGCGCCAGCAGCCCGGGGACAGGGGGGGAAGAGACCCAGTACTTC
TRBV5-1,once,TRBD2,TRBJ2-1,CASSGSHFSGRGGAYNEQFF,TGCGCCAGCAGCGGATCCCATTTTAGCGGGAGAGGAGGGGCATACAATGAGCAGTTCTTC
TRBV27,-,TRBD1,TRBJ2-3,CASSYNRGADTQYF,TGTGCCAGCAGTTATAACAGGGGGGCAGATACGCAGTATTTT
TRBV5-4,-,TRBD2,TRBJ2-2,CASSTNGAGGTGELFF,TGTGCCAGCAGCACGAACGGCGCGGGAGGCACCGGGGAGCTGTTTTTT
TRBV5-1,-,-,TRBJ1-5,CASSLDGGDNQPQHF,TGCGCCAGCAGCTTGGACGGGGGTGATAATCAGCCCCAGCATTTT
TRBV5-1,few,-,TRBJ1-5,CASDSLGGRTQPQHF,TGCGCCAGCGACTCCTTAGGTGGGCGCACTCAGCCCCAGCATTTT
TRBV9,-,TRBD1,TRBJ1-4,CASSVGEGTAATNEKLFF,TGTGCCAGCAGCGTAGGGGAAGGGACAGCCGCAACTAATGAAAAACTGTTTTTT
TRBV28,-,TRBD2,TRBJ2-2,CASSFPGLAGPDSNTGELFF,TGTGCCAGCAGTTTCCCGGGGCTAGCGGGACCCGACTCGAACACCGGGGAGCTGTTTTTT
TRBV6-2/TRBV6-3,-,-,TRBJ1-4,CASSPGGANNEKLFF,TGTGCCAGCAGCCCTGGGGGGGCTAACAATGAAAAACTGTTTTTT
TRBV2,-,TRBD1,TRBJ2-2,CAGRDSNTGELFF,TGTGCCGGCCGGGACAGCAACACCGGGGAGCTGTTTTTT
TRBV24-1,-,-,TRBJ2-2,CAPAGPNTGELFF,TGTGCCCCCGCGGGCCCGAACACCGGGGAGCTGTTTTTT
TRBV7-2,-,TRBD1,TRBJ1-3,CASSFGTVKGNTIYF,TGTGCCAGCAGCTTCGGGACAGTAAAAGGAAACACCATATATTTT
TRBV7-9,-,TRBD2,TRBJ2-1,CASYRLAGDKGSYNEQFF,TGTGCCAGTTACCGACTAGCGGGAGACAAGGGCTCCTACAATGAGCAGTTCTTC
TRBV21-1,-,-,TRBJ2-7,CASSPLSEQYF,TGTGCCAGCAGCCCCCTATCCGAGCAGTACTTC
TRBV19,-,TRBD2,TRBJ2-6,CASTTQWGLAGGPGANVLTF,TGTGCCAGTACCACCCAATGGGGACTAGCGGGAGGACCCGGGGCCAACGTCCTGACTTTC
TRBV28,-,-,TRBJ2-2,CASSSDPDGGELFF,TGTGCCAGCAGTTCCGACCCGGACGGCGGGGAGCTGTTTTTT
TRBV5-6,many,-,TRBJ2-5,CASSFGLGETQYF,TGTGCCAGCAGCTTCGGACTGGGAGAGACCCAGTACTTC
TRBV11-2,-,TRBD1,TRBJ2-3,CASSWAGDRSTDTQYF,TGTGCCAGCAGCTGGGCTGGGGACAGGAGCACAGATACGCAGTATTTT
TRBV11-2,-,-,TRBJ2-5,CASSFQGQETQYF,TGTGCCAGCAGCTTCCAGGGCCAAGAGACCCAGTACTTC
TRBV5-4,-,-,TRBJ1-1,CASSRFTPGPNTEAFF,TGTGCCAGCAGCCGATTTACACCGGGACCGAACACTGAAGCTTTCTTT
TRBV11-2,-,-,TRBJ2-5,CASSLLEGGETQYF,TGTGCCAGCAGCTTATTAGAGGGGGGTGAGACCCAGTACTTC
TRBV6-2/TRBV6-3,once,TRBD1,TRBJ1-2,CASSQGTALFGYTF,TGTGCCAGCAGCCAGGGGACAGCTCTCTTTGGCTACACCTTC
TRBV28,-,-,TRBJ1-1,CASSLWELGTEAFF,TGTGCCAGCAGTTTATGGGAATTGGGCACTGAAGCTTTCTTT
TRBV19,-,TRBD2,TRBJ2-3,CASRSGRAGTDTQYF,TGTGCCAGCAGAAGCGGGAGGGCCGGGACAGATACGCAGTATTTT
TRBV5-1,-,-,TRBJ2-7,CASSLPSGEQYF,TGCGCCAGCAGCCTACCTTCCGGCGAGCAGTACTTC
TRBV5-5,-,-,TRBJ1-2,CASSPEGGYGYTF,TGTGCCAGCAGCCCGGAGGGCGGCTATGGCTACACCTTC
TRBV5-1,-,-,TRBJ2-3,CASSRIKEQTDTQYF,TGCGCCAGCAGCAGGATCAAGGAACAGACAGATACGCAGTATTTT
TRBV7-9,-,TRBD1,TRBJ2-1,CASSSQTGREQFF,TGTGCCAGCAGCTCACAGACAGGGCGTGAGCAGTTCTTC
TRBV7-9,-,TRBD1,TRBJ2-3,CASSGTGADTQYF,TGTGCCAGCAGCGGGACAGGGGCAGATACGCAGTATTTT
TRBV7-6,-,-,TRBJ2-3,CASSHRRRTDTQYF,TGTGCCAGCAGCCATAGACGACGCACAGATACGCAGTATTTT
TRBV15,-,TRBD1,TRBJ1-6,CATSGRTGYSPLHF,TGTGCCACCAGCGGGAGGACAGGCTATTCACCCCTCCACTTT
TRBV19,-,-,TRBJ2-6,CASSMGHSSGANVLTF,TGTGCCAGTAGTATGGGACATTCCTCTGGGGCCAACGTCCTGACTTTC
TRBV6-2/TRBV6-3,-,TRBD2,TRBJ2-3,CASSYVLAGGHSSTDTQYF,TGTGCCAGCAGTTACGTCCTAGCGGGAGGCCACAGTAGCACAGATACGCAGTATTTT
TRBV4-1,-,TRBD1,TRBJ1-1,CASSQATGVGTEAFF,TGCGCCAGCAGCCAGGCGACAGGGGTGGGCACTGAAGCTTTCTTT
TRBV19,-,-,TRBJ1-2,CATRYEGYTF,TGTGCCACCAGATACGAGGGCTACACCTTC